The T cell receptor beta chain described here comes from a study of T-cell memory formation after mild COVID-19. One entry per CDR3 protein, called by TCRdb with MiXCR from the 5' RACE reads. The sample shows 60,000 to 65,000 distinct CDR3 sequences, over 8.5% of them seen only once. The CDR3 is 15 residues long. Trimming took 2 bases from V and 3 from J; bases not matched to a gene: 6. From germline, CDR1 is SGHTA and CDR2 FQGNSA. The table lists this clonotype with many counts. J is TRBJ2-7 and V is TRBV7-2; TRBD1 agrees at 8 bases. This clonotype was sampled from a man aged 18 to 30 who had mild COVID-19 (a few samples of this study predate the infection). Cell type and time point are not known. The sample was PBMCs or a T cell subset sorted from them (not recorded which). Written as DNA, the CDR3 is TGTGCCAGCAGCTTAAGTTTCGGACAGGGCTACGAGCAGTACTTC. Protein product: CASSLSFGQGYEQYF.